What follows are 16 T cell receptor beta chains derived from one specimen sequenced in a study of blood T cell repertoires in COVID-19. Profiling relied on immunoSEQ multiplex PCR, and the TCRdb table lists in-frame clones only, not all of them. The sample has 100,000 to 150,000 clones, about nine tenths seen once. Sequenced: peripheral blood. The receptor set was obtained from a woman aged 65 to 85 with acute or convalescent COVID-19.

The chain combines TRBV27 with TRBJ1-6; D ambiguous. This CDR3 contains 15 residues. Deletions cut 2 bases from V and 6 bases from J, with 11 bases between. CDR1 is MNHEY, CDR2 SMNVEV, per germline (reference sequence). The CDR3 coding sequence is TGTGCCAGCAGTTTAAATCCATTTTCTAATTCACCCCTCCACTTT. Its translation is CASSLNPFSNSPLHF.

The CDR3 DNA sequence: TGTGCTAGTGGAACCGAAACGGGATATAGCAATCAGCCCCAGCATTTT. Residues: CASGTETGYSNQPQHF. J is TRBJ1-5 and V is TRBV12-5; D call uncertain. Trimming took off 6 bases at V and 0 bases at J, with 15 bases between the two ends. Germline V lookup: CDR1 LGHNT, CDR2 FRNRAP. The CDR3 totals 16 residues.

A word on this clone: A read error may produce the germline difference seen at one junction end. The genes are TRBV18 and TRBJ2-7; TRBD2 might be the D (6 bases). This CDR3 spans 14 amino acids. Looked up from germline, CDR1 is KGHSH and CDR2 is LQKENI. In DNA form, the CDR3 reads TGTGCCAGCTCCCCACGAGGGCAGGAGGGAGAGCAGTACTTC. This codes for CASSPRGQEGEQYF.

The chain carries TRBV30 and TRBJ1-4; D is perhaps TRBD1 (5 bases). The CDR3 length is 20 residues. The germline gives CDR1 GTSNPN, CDR2 SVGIG (reference sequence). V dropped 0 bases and J dropped 0 bases, with 23 bases sitting between them. CDR3 nucleotide sequence: TGTGCCTGGAGTGTACCAAGGGGCCCAATCCTTATTGCAACTAATGAAAAACTGTTTTTT. It is translated as CAWSVPRGPILIATNEKLFF.

The chain is built from TRBV5-1 and TRBJ2-1; no definite D call. Germline CDR1 SGHRS, CDR2 YFSETQ. The CDR3 has 15 residues. V was trimmed by 0 bases and J by 8 bases, leaving 15 bases between them. CDR3 in amino acids: CASSLATAPLDEQFF. CDR3 sequence (DNA): TGCGCCAGCAGCTTGGCGACTGCCCCTTTGGATGAGCAGTTCTTC.

This clone has more than one count but fewer than ten. V and J are TRBV19 and TRBJ1-2; D is unresolved. V was trimmed by 7 bases and J by 6 bases, leaving 12 bases between them. CDR1 LNHDA and CDR2 SQIVND come from the germline V gene (reference sequence). The CDR3 runs to 12 residues. Written as DNA, the CDR3 is TGTGCCAGTACCCTGGGCCCGGATGGCTACACCTTC. As protein: CASTLGPDGYTF.

This clone has a single count. The chain recombines TRBV12-5 with TRBJ1-1; D gene ambiguous. The germline V gene encodes CDR1 LGHNT and CDR2 FRNRAP. The CDR3 has 11 amino acids. The V gene lost 6 bases and the J gene lost 7 bases, with 9 bases spanning the gap. The CDR3: CASGNGVEAFF. In nucleotides, the CDR3 is TGTGCTAGTGGAAACGGGGTTGAAGCTTTCTTT.

V is TRBV12-3 or TRBV12-4 and J is TRBJ1-6; D remains unclear. Trimming pared 3 bases from V and 7 bases from J, leaving 7 bases between. CDR3 size: 13 residues. The CDR3 sequence: CASSFIGNSPLHF. CDR3 coding DNA: TGTGCCAGCAGTTTTATCGGGAATTCACCCCTCCACTTT.

The genes are TRBV6-5 and TRBJ2-2, with TRBD1 identical over 7 bases. CDR1 MNHEY and CDR2 SVGAGI come from the germline V gene. With 4 bases clipped from V and 4 bases from J, the junction kept 3 bases outside the gene matches. The CDR3 has 14 amino acids. In DNA, the CDR3 is TGTGCCAGCAGTTGGGGACAGCTCACCGGGGAGCTGTTTTTT. Translating gives CASSWGQLTGELFF.

The chain recombines TRBV6-5 with TRBJ2-2; D may be TRBD2 (5 bases). Germline CDR1 MNHEY, CDR2 SVGAGI. V was clipped by 0 bases and J by 3 bases, with 5 bases between them. The CDR3 runs to 14 residues. The CDR3 DNA sequence: TGTGCCAGCAGTTACTCGCGGGACACCGGGGAGCTGTTTTTT. Protein sequence: CASSYSRDTGELFF.

The V and J genes are TRBV18 and TRBJ1-2, with a weak D call TRBD1 (6 bases). Germline loops: CDR1 KGHSH, CDR2 LQKENI. With 3 bases removed from V and 3 bases from J, the gap between germline ends came to 11 bases. There are 14 residues in the CDR3. The DNA of the CDR3 is TGTGCCAGCTCACCTAACAGGGATCACTATGGCTACACCTTC. Amino acids: CASSPNRDHYGYTF.

The V and J genes are TRBV27 and TRBJ1-4, with 10 bases aligning to TRBD1. The CDR3 has 16 residues. V lost 4 bases to trimming and J lost 5 bases; unmatched junction nucleotides: 7. The V gene's germline CDR1 is MNHEY and CDR2 SMNVEV (reference sequence). CDR3 nucleotide sequence: TGTGCCAGCAGTTCCCAGGTGGGACAGGGGAATGAAAAACTGTTTTTT. Protein product: CASSSQVGQGNEKLFF.

The chain employs TRBV21-1 and TRBJ2-1; the table gives TRBD1 as D, unverified against the DNA. TRBV21-1 corresponds to a pseudogene. The CDR3 is 18 residues long. The CDR3 sequence is CASSKAHGTPVSYNEQFF. The CDR3 DNA reads as TGTGCCAGCAGCAAAGCGCACGGGACACCCGTTTCCTACAATGAGCAGTTCTTC.

J is TRBJ2-5 and V is TRBV5-4, with a weak D call TRBD1 (6 bases). This CDR3 spans 12 amino acids. The ends were cut back, 4 bases at V and 4 bases at J, with 8 bases in the middle. CDR1 SGHNT and CDR2 YYREEE come from the germline V gene (reference sequence). The CDR3 loop is CASSQGIETQYF. Written as DNA, the CDR3 is TGTGCCAGCAGCCAGGGGATAGAGACCCAGTACTTC.

The chain uses TRBV25-1 and TRBJ2-3; unclear D gene. The CDR3 sequence is 14 residues long. Germline assignment: CDR1 MGHDK and CDR2 SYGVNS. The V end was cut by 2 bases, the J end by 0 bases, with 6 bases between. CDR3 sequence (DNA): TGTGCCAGCAGTGAACAGATTAGCACAGATACGCAGTATTTT. Its translation: CASSEQISTDTQYF.

This sequence joins TRBV7-9 and TRBJ1-2, with D unclear. The CDR3 is made up of 13 amino acids. Germline V gene lookup returns CDR1 SEHNR and CDR2 FQNEAQ (reference sequence). V was cut by 11 bases and J by 4 bases, with 17 bases left in between. CDR3 in DNA: TGTGCCGCGAGCCCCTTTTTTGGCTATGGCTACACCTTC. Translated, it gives CAASPFFGYGYTF. Full variable domain (remainder filled in from reference TRBV7-9 and TRBJ1-2): DTGVSQNPRHKITKRGQNVTFRCDPISEHNRLYWYRQTLGQGPEFLTYFQNEAQLEKSRLLSDRFSAERPKGSFSTLEIQRTEQGDSAMYLCAASPFFGYGYTFGSGTRLTVV.